Shown below are 20 T cell receptor beta chains from a single sample sequenced in a study of blood T cell repertoires in COVID-19. Assay used: immunoSEQ multiplex PCR; TCRdb lists only in-frame clones, some missing. This sample has 25,000 to 30,000 clones; approximately 91% occur once, and the top ten carry around 4.9%. Sequenced material: peripheral blood. The receptors originated from a man in his 70s with active COVID-19.

The DNA for the CDR3 is TGTGCCATCAGTGCGACTCGGGGGGAGAGCAATGAGCAGTTCTTC. It specifies CAISATRGESNEQFF. The chain is built from TRBV10-3 and TRBJ2-1; the match to TRBD2 covers 7 bases. After removal of 4 bases from V and 6 bases from J, the junction contained 9 bases not matched to a gene. CDR3 length: 15 amino acids. Germline V gives CDR1 ENHRY, CDR2 SYGVKD.

The chain recombines TRBV29-1 with TRBJ2-2; 7 positions match TRBD2. Losses at the gene ends were 2 bases for V and 6 bases for J; bases not matched to a gene: 9. The CDR3 spans 15 residues. From germline, CDR1 is SQVTM and CDR2 ANQGSEA. CDR3 protein: CSVERAGVKSGELFF. In DNA form, the CDR3 reads TGCAGCGTTGAACGGGCGGGGGTAAAGTCCGGGGAGCTGTTTTTT.

The CDR3 nucleotides are TGTGCCACCAGCATGCAGGGGGCCTCTGGAAAACTGTTTTTT. Encoded protein: CATSMQGASGKLFF. The gene calls are TRBV15 and TRBJ1-4; 8 nucleotides align to TRBD1. V lost 4 bases and J lost 10; bases outside the gene matches: 8. CDR1 and CDR2 (germline): LNHNV, YYDKDF (reference sequence). The CDR3 has 14 amino acids.

V and J are TRBV9 and TRBJ1-1; TRBD1 agrees at 10 bases. CDR1 SGDLS and CDR2 YYNGEE come from the germline V gene. CDR3 length: 13 amino acids. V gave up 3 bases and J gave up 5 bases; unmatched junction bases: 1. The CDR3 DNA reads TGTGCCAGCAGCGGGACAGGGGGGACTGAAGCTTTCTTT. Protein: CASSGTGGTEAFF.

The CDR3 sequence is CASSLGSGQYF. In nucleotides, the CDR3 is TGTGCCAGCAGCTTGGGGAGCGGGCAGTACTTC. V is TRBV5-8 and J is TRBJ2-7; D is possibly TRBD2 (5 bases). Deletions cut 0 bases from V and 9 bases from J, with 7 bases between. This CDR3 is 11 amino acids long. Germline V gene sequence: CDR1 SGHTS, CDR2 YDEGEE. Using reference TRBV5-8 and TRBJ2-7 for the parts outside the CDR3, the full variable domain is EAGVTQSPTHLIKTRGQQATLRCSPISGHTSVYWYQQALGLGLQFLLWYDEGEERNRGNFPPRFSGRQFPNYSSELNVNALELEDSALYLCASSLGSGQYFGPGTRLTVT.

V is TRBV6-5 and J is TRBJ2-7, with 14 bases fitting TRBD2. Germline lookup yields CDR1 MNHEY and CDR2 SVGAGI. The CDR3 totals 16 residues. V lost 0 bases and J lost 7; bases outside the gene matches: 5. CDR3 DNA: TGTGCCAGCAGTTACTCGCGGACTAGCGGGGGGTATGAGCAGTACTTC. Residues: CASSYSRTSGGYEQYF.

The V gene is TRBV7-8, the J gene TRBJ2-5; D is undetermined. The V and J ends lost 1 base and 2 bases respectively, with 17 bases between them. This CDR3 is built from 17 residues. Germline V gene sequence: CDR1 SGHVS, CDR2 FQNEAQ. DNA of the CDR3: TGTGCCAGCAGCTTAGTTTTCTCAGGCCCCCTACAAGAGACCCAGTACTTC. Translated: CASSLVFSGPLQETQYF. Full variable domain (outside the CDR3, taken from reference TRBV7-8 and TRBJ2-5): GAGVSQSPRYKVAKRGQDVALRCDPISGHVSLFWYQQALGQGPEFLTYFQNEAQLDKSGLPSDRFFAERPEGSVSTLKIQRTQQEDSAVYLCASSLVFSGPLQETQYFGPGTRLLVL.

The chain is built from TRBV18 and TRBJ1-5; TRBD1 aligns across 7 bases. Germline CDR1 is KGHSH and CDR2 is LQKENI. With 3 bases clipped from V and 3 bases from J, the junction kept 5 bases outside the gene matches. The CDR3 loop spans 15 amino acids. DNA for the CDR3: TGTGCCAGCTCACCTGTAGGACAGGACAATCAGCCCCAGCATTTT. Its protein is CASSPVGQDNQPQHF.

V and J are TRBV7-2 and TRBJ1-6; TRBD1 aligns across 8 bases. Per the germline V gene, CDR1 is SGHTA and CDR2 is FQGNSA. The CDR3 runs to 14 residues. V lost 6 bases and J lost 7; bases outside the gene matches: 5. The CDR3 loop is CASSKRTGNSPLHF. CDR3 sequence (DNA): TGTGCCAGCAGTAAGCGGACAGGGAATTCACCCCTCCACTTT.

The CDR3 here is CASSLAAGNQPQHF. In DNA form, the CDR3 reads TGTGCCAGCAGCTTGGCAGCGGGGAATCAGCCCCAGCATTTT. The chain recombines TRBV5-8 with TRBJ1-5, with D hard to call. The germline V and J ends were trimmed by 0 bases and 4 bases, with 8 bases remaining between them. This CDR3 comprises 14 residues. The germline CDR1 and CDR2 sequences are SGHTS and YDEGEE.

The rearrangement joins TRBV7-2 to TRBJ1-3; D gene unclear. The CDR3 loop spans 14 amino acids. CDR1 is SGHTA and CDR2 is FQGNSA in the germline V gene. Trimming cost V 5 bases and J 0 bases, with 8 bases left between them. The CDR3 nucleotides are TGTGCCAGCAGCGAGCAGGTCTCTGGAAACACCATATATTTT. It encodes CASSEQVSGNTIYF.

This rearrangement joins TRBV19 to TRBJ1-4, with D uncertain. This CDR3 has 15 residues. V was trimmed by 6 bases and J by 2 bases, leaving 13 bases between them. Germline V CDR1 and CDR2: LNHDA, SQIVND (reference sequence). The CDR3 reads CASREIGSTNEKLFF. CDR3 coding DNA: TGTGCCAGTAGGGAAATTGGGAGCACTAATGAAAAACTGTTTTTT.

The V call is TRBV6-2 or TRBV6-3, the J call TRBJ1-2; 11 positions match TRBD1. Germline trimming cut 6 bases from V and 7 bases from J; bases unmatched to any gene: 16. Per the germline V gene, CDR1 is MNHEY and CDR2 is SVGEGT. There are 17 residues in the CDR3. CDR3 sequence: CASSARTGGAKYGGYTF. The DNA of the CDR3 is TGTGCCAGCAGCGCTCGGACAGGGGGCGCAAAGTACGGTGGCTACACCTTC.

The chain joins TRBV5-1 to TRBJ2-1, with 8 bases that match TRBD2. The germline V gene encodes CDR1 SGHRS and CDR2 YFSETQ. The CDR3 spans 16 residues. Unmatched junction bases numbered 10, after V lost 2 bases and J lost 6 bases. The DNA for the CDR3 is TGCGCCAGCAGCTTACGGGGGGGCATAAATGTCAATGAGCAGTTCTTC. Translation gives CASSLRGGINVNEQFF.

This chain joins TRBV29-1 and TRBJ2-4; weak D call: TRBD1 (5 bases). Germline V gives CDR1 SQVTM, CDR2 ANQGSEA. The V gene lost 4 bases and the J gene lost 0 bases, with 10 bases spanning the gap. The CDR3 totals 14 residues. This chain's CDR3 is CSVAYQGAKNIQYF. DNA for the CDR3: TGCAGCGTTGCCTACCAGGGAGCCAAAAACATTCAGTACTTC.

The rearrangement joins TRBV4-3 to TRBJ2-3, with D perhaps TRBD1 (5 bases). Between the trimmed V and J ends, which lost 6 bases and 8 bases, there was a span of 15 bases. The CDR3 runs to 13 residues. CDR1 is LGHNA, CDR2 YSLEER, per germline. The CDR3 spells CASSQGVVATQYF. The DNA for the CDR3 is TGCGCCAGCAGTCAGGGTGTTGTCGCTACGCAGTATTTT.

The CDR3 nucleotides read TGCGCCAGCACTACAGGGGCCGCTGCAACTAATGAAAAACTGTTTTTT. This translates into CASTTGAAATNEKLFF. This chain uses TRBV5-1 with TRBJ1-4; 7 bases match TRBD1. After removal of 6 bases from V and 0 bases from J, the junction contained 8 bases not matched to a gene. This CDR3 comprises 16 residues. In germline, CDR1 is SGHRS, CDR2 YFSETQ.

The gene calls are TRBV7-2 and TRBJ2-5, with 7 nucleotides matching TRBD1. The CDR3 extends over 13 amino acids. V was clipped by 8 bases and J by 5 bases; unmatched bases: 8. Per germline, CDR1 SGHTA and CDR2 FQGNSA. CDR3 region: CASQTGWGETQYF. The CDR3 DNA is TGTGCCAGCCAGACAGGGTGGGGGGAGACCCAGTACTTC.

CDR3 region: CASSLVASLGGTDTQYF. DNA of the CDR3: TGCGCCAGCAGCTTGGTTGCCAGCTTGGGAGGCACAGATACGCAGTATTTT. V gene TRBV5-1 combines with J gene TRBJ2-3; D is perhaps TRBD2 (5 bases). Germline V gives CDR1 SGHRS, CDR2 YFSETQ. Trimming cost V 0 bases and J 1 base, with 15 bases left between them. The CDR3 spans 17 residues.

The CDR3 is CASSLFTASTYEQYF. Written as DNA, the CDR3 is TGCGCCAGCAGCTTGTTTACAGCCTCGACCTACGAGCAGTACTTC. V is TRBV5-1 and J is TRBJ2-7, with D unclear. The germline V gene encodes CDR1 SGHRS and CDR2 YFSETQ. V lost 1 base and J 2 bases, leaving 13 bases between the germline ends. The CDR3 sequence is 15 residues long.